In this sample, the clone carrying this T cell receptor beta chain turned up a few times. Its antigen is unknown. TCRdb used MiXCR to reprocess the 5' RACE reads, holding one entry per CDR3 protein. This sample yields around 310,000 distinct CDR3 sequences, of which 3% to 4.5% are seen a single time; 20% to 25% belongs to the top ten. This entry is derived from a study of T cells after yellow fever vaccination. This CDR3 contains 15 residues. Germline assignment: CDR1 MDHEN and CDR2 SYDVKM. The V and J ends lost 6 bases and 4 bases respectively, with 18 bases between them. Study conclusions and caveats: Abundant bulk-derived clonotypes could contaminate FACS-sorted repertoires.

The starting material was PBMCs, obtained 5 days after the yellow fever booster vaccination. The genes are TRBV28 and TRBJ1-1, with TRBD1 as a possible D gene (6 bases). This TCR was recovered from a man younger than 35 who received the YFV17D yellow fever vaccine. The CDR3 is CASSRPGGDGTEAFF. In DNA form, the CDR3 reads TGTGCCAGCAGCAGACCCGGGGGCGATGGCACTGAAGCTTTCTTT.